The entry below describes one T cell receptor (beta chain). Antigen: not known. This record comes from a study of identical twins. Unique molecular identifiers were in the cDNA, with template-switch universal primer binding. TCRdb ran MiXCR on the 5' RACE reads and lists one entry per CDR3 protein. The table lists under 800,000 distinct CDR3 sequences, around 21% of them singletons. Overall study findings and caveats: Cord blood beta clonotypes that were abundant carried fewer insertions, and memory repertoires showed no such trend.

This sample also belongs to another study, concerning T cells expressing NK-cell markers. That source reports: Certain NKG2C+ T cell clones were expanded, and their HCMV specificity remained unclear.

The clonotype was recovered from a woman between 18 and 30 years old in good health. The sequencing input was PBMCs.

CDR3: CASSLSGRGEAFF. CDR3 DNA: TGTGCCAGCAGCTTATCAGGAAGGGGTGAAGCTTTCTTT. This chain links TRBV7-3 with TRBJ1-1, with TRBD1 as a possible D gene (5 bases). CDR1 SGHTA and CDR2 FQGTGA come from the germline V gene. Trimming took off 2 bases at V and 7 bases at J, with 11 bases between the two ends. This CDR3 contains 13 residues.